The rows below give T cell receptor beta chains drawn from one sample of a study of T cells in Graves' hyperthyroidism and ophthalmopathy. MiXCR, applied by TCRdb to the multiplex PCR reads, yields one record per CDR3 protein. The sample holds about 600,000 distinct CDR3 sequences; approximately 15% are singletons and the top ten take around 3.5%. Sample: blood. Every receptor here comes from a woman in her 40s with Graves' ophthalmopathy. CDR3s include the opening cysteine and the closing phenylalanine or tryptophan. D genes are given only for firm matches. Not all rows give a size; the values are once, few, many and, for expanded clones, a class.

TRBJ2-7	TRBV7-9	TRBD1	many	CASSPPGGDVYEQYF	TGTGCCAGCAGCCCTCCAGGGGGAGATGTTTACGAGCAGTACTTC
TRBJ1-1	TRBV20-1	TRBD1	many	CNVGQGIMNTEAFF	TGCAACGTCGGACAGGGAATCATGAACACTGAAGCTTTCTTT
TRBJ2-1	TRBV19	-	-	CASSIRSTAEQFF	TGTGCCAGTAGTATAAGGAGTACCGCTGAGCAGTTCTTC
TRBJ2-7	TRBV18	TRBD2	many	CASSVYGSGLALSYEQYF	TGTGCCAGCTCCGTATATGGTTCGGGACTAGCGCTCTCCTACGAGCAGTACTTC
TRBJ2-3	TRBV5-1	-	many	CASSRDLEDTQYF	TGCGCCAGCAGCCGGGACCTAGAGGATACGCAGTATTTT
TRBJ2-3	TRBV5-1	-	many	CASSLGAADTDTQYF	TGCGCCAGCAGCTTGGGAGCGGCTGACACAGATACGCAGTATTTT
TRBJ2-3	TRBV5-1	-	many	CASSPRGSGLKDTQYF	TGCGCCAGCAGCCCACGGGGGAGCGGGCTTAAAGATACGCAGTATTTT
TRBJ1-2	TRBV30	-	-	CAWGDRNYGYTF	TGTGCCTGGGGGGACCGAAACTATGGCTACACCTTC
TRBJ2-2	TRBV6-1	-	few	CAAGGNLNTGELFF	TGTGCCGCCGGGGGTAATTTAAACACCGGGGAGCTGTTTTTT
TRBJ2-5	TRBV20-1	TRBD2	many	CSASAVAGEETQYF	TGCAGTGCTAGCGCGGTAGCGGGAGAGGAGACCCAGTACTTC
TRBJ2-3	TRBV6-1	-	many	CASSRTGATDTQYF	TGTGCCAGCAGTCGCACGGGGGCCACAGATACGCAGTATTTT
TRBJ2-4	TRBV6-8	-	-	CASSYTNIQYF	TGTGCCAGCAGTTACACAAACATTCAGTACTTC
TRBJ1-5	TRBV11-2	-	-	CASSREESQPQHF	TGTGCCAGCAGCAGGGAAGAGAGTCAGCCCCAGCATTTT
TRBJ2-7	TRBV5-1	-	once	CASSPRGLYEQYF	TGCGCCAGCAGCCCCCGGGGCCTCTACGAGCAGTACTTC
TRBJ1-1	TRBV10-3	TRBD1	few	CAISEGSRQGADTEAFF	TGTGCCATCAGTGAAGGGAGCAGACAGGGAGCGGACACTGAAGCTTTCTTT
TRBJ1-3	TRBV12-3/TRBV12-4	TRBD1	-	CASRDRVDGNTIYF	TGTGCCTCCAGGGACAGGGTTGATGGAAACACCATATATTTT
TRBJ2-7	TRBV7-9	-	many	CASSLNGEQYF	TGTGCCAGCAGCTTAAATGGCGAGCAGTACTTC
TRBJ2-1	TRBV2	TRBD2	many	CASSLGPSGYNEQFF	TGTGCCAGCAGTTTAGGACCTAGCGGTTACAATGAGCAGTTCTTC
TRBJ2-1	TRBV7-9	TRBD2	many	CASSFSGTSANEQFF	TGTGCCAGCAGCTTCTCCGGGACTAGCGCCAATGAGCAGTTCTTC
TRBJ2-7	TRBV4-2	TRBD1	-	CASRSDRVPYEQYF	TGTGCCAGCAGGTCGGACAGGGTGCCCTACGAGCAGTACTTC
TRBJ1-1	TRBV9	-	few	CASSVEPGLNTEAFF	TGTGCCAGCAGCGTAGAGCCAGGCTTAAACACTGAAGCTTTCTTT
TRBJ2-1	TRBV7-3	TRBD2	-	CASSLTGTRGYNEQFF	TGTGCCAGCAGCTTAACCGGGACTAGAGGCTACAATGAGCAGTTCTTC
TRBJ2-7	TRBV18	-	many	CASSPGRSSYEQYF	TGTGCCAGCTCACCGGGGAGGTCTTCCTACGAGCAGTACTTC
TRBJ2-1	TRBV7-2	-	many	CASSLQVYNEQFF	TGTGCCAGCAGTTTACAGGTTTACAATGAGCAGTTCTTC
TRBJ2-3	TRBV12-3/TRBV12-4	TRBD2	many	CASSSTGLAMQYF	TGTGCCAGCAGTTCTACGGGACTAGCTATGCAGTATTTT
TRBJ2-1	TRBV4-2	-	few	CASSQDPNPLTEQFF	TGTGCCAGCAGCCAAGATCCTAACCCCCTAACCGAGCAGTTCTTC
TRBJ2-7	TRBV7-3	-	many	CASSTRGGRQRVVYEQYF	TGTGCCAGCAGCACCAGGGGGGGCCGACAGAGGGTAGTCTACGAGCAGTACTTC
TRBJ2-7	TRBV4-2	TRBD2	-	CASSQDPLAGVVGEQYF	TGTGCCAGCAGCCAAGACCCACTAGCGGGAGTTGTGGGCGAGCAGTACTTC